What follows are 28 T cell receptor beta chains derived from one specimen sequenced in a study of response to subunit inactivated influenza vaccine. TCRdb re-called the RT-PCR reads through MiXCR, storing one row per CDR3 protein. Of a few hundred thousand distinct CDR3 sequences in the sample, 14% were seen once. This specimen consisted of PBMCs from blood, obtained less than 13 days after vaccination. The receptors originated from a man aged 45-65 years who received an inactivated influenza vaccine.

The CDR3 here is CATGISNQPQHF. Written as DNA, the CDR3 is TGTGCTACAGGGATTAGCAATCAGCCCCAGCATTTT. The V call is TRBV12-5, the J call TRBJ1-5; tentatively, D is TRBD1 (5 bases). Germline V gene lookup returns CDR1 LGHNT and CDR2 FRNRAP. The V and J ends lost 10 bases and 0 bases respectively, with 7 bases between them. The CDR3 spans 12 residues.

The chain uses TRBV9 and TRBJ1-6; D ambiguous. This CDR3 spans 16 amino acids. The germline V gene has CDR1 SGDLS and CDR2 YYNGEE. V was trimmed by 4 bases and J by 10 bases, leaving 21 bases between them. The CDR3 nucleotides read TGTGCCAGCAGCCCATCGACGGACGGAGAGAGATCACCCCTCCACTTT. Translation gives CASSPSTDGERSPLHF.

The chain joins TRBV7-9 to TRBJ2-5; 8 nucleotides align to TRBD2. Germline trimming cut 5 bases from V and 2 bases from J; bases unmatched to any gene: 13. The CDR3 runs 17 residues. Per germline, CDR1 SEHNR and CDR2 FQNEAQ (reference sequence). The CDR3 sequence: CASSTIARAGAQETQYF. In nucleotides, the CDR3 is TGTGCCAGCAGCACCATCGCCCGAGCGGGGGCACAAGAGACCCAGTACTTC.

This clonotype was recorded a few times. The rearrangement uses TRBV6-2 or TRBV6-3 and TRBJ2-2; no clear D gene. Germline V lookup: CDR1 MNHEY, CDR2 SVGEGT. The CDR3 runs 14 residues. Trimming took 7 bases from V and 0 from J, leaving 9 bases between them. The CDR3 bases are TGTGCCAGCACCCGATCAACGAACACCGGGGAGCTGTTTTTT. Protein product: CASTRSTNTGELFF.

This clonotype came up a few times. The CDR3 region is CATSDPSTRFHSLQFF. In DNA form, the CDR3 reads TGTGCCACCAGTGATCCCTCGACTAGATTCCATTCCCTGCAGTTCTTC. The chain uses TRBV24-1 and TRBJ2-1; possible D gene TRBD2, 6 bases. The CDR3 has 16 amino acids. Trimming removed 3 bases from V and 12 bases from J, with 23 bases in between. Germline-derived CDR1 and CDR2 are KGHDR and SFDVKD.

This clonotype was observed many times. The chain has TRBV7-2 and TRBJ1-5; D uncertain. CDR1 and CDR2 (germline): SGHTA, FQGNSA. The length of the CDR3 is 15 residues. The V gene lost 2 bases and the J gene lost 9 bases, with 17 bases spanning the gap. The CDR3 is CASSLSALRDWPQHF. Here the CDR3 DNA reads TGTGCCAGCAGCTTATCGGCCCTTCGCGACTGGCCCCAGCATTTT.

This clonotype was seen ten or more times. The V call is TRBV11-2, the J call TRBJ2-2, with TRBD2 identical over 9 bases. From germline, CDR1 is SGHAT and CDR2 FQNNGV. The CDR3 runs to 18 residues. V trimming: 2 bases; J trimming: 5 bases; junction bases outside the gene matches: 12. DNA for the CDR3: TGTGCCAGCAGCTTAACCCCTGGCGGGGGGGCTGGGACCGGGGAGCTGTTTTTT. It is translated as CASSLTPGGGAGTGELFF.

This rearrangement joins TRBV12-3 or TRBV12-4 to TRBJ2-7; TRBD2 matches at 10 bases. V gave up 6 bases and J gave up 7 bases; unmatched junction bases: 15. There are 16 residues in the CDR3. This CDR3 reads CASSPPGGLAGVEQYF. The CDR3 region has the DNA TGTGCCAGCAGCCCTCCCGGGGGGCTAGCGGGAGTAGAGCAGTACTTC.

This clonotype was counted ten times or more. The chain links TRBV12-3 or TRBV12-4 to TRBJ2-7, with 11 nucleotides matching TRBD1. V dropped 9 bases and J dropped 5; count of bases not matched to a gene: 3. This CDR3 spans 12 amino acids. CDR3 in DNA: TGTGCCAGTGGACAGGGGGCCCACGAGCAGTACTTC. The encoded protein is CASGQGAHEQYF.

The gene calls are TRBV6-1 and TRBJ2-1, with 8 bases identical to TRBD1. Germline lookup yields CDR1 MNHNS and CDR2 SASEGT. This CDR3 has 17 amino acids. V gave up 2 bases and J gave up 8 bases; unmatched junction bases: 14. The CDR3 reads CASSETSGGTMDDEQFF. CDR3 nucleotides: TGTGCCAGCAGTGAAACATCAGGGGGCACAATGGACGATGAGCAGTTCTTC.

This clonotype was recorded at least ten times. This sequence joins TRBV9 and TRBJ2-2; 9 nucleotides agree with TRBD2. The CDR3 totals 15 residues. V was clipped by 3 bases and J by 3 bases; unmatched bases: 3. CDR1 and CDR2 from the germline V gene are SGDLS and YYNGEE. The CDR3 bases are TGTGCCAGCAGCGCTTCTAGCGGGGACACCGGGGAGCTGTTTTTT. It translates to CASSASSGDTGELFF.

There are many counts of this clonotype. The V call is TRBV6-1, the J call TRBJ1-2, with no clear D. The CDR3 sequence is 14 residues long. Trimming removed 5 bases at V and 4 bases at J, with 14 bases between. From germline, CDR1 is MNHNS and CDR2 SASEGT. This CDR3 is CASSSPGDGYGYTF. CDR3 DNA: TGTGCCAGCAGTAGCCCCGGAGATGGCTATGGCTACACCTTC.

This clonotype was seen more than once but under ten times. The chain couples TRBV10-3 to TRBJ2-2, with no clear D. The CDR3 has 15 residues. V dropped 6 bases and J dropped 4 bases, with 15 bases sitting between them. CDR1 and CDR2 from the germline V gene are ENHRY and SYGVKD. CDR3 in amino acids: CAISVYRETTGELFF. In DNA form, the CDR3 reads TGTGCCATCAGCGTCTATAGGGAAACCACCGGGGAGCTGTTTTTT.

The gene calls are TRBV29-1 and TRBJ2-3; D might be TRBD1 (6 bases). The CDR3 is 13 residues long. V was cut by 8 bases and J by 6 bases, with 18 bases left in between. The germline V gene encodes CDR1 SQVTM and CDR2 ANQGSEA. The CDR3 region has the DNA TGCAGCATCGTCCCCCCAGGGGTCGATACGCAGTATTTT. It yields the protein CSIVPPGVDTQYF.

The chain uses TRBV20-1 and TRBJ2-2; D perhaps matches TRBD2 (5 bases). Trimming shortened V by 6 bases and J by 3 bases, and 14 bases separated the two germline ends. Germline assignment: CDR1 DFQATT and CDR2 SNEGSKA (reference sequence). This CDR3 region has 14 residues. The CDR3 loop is CSANGVADTGELFF. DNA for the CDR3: TGCAGTGCAAACGGGGTGGCGGACACCGGGGAGCTGTTTTTT.

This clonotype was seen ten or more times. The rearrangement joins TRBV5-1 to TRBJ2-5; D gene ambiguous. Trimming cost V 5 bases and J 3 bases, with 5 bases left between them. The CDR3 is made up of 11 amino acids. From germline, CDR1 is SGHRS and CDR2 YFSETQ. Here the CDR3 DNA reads TGCGCCAGCAGTACAGAAGAGACCCAGTACTTC. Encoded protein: CASSTEETQYF.

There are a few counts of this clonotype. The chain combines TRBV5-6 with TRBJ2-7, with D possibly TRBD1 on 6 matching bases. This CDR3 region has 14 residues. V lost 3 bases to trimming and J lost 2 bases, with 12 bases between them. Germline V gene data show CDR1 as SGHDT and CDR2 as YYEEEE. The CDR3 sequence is CASSSISGAYEQYF. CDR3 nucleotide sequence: TGTGCCAGCAGCTCTATTTCAGGGGCCTACGAGCAGTACTTC.

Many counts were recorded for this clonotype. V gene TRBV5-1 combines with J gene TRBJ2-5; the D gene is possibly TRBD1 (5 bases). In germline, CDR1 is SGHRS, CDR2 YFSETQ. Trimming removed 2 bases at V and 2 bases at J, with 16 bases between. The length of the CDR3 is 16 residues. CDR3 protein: CASSFTNRSPQETQYF. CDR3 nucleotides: TGCGCCAGCAGCTTCACCAACAGGTCACCACAAGAGACCCAGTACTTC.

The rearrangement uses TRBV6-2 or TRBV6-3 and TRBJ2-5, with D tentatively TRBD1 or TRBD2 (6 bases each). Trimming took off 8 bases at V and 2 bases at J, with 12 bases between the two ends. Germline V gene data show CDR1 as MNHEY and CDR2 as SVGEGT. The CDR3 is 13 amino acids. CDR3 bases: TGTGCCAGCGTGGGGGGCCAACAAGAGACCCAGTACTTC. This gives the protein CASVGGQQETQYF.

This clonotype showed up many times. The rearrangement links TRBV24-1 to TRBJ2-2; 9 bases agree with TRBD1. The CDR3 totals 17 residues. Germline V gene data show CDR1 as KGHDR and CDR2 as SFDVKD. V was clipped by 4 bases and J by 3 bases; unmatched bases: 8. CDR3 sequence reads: CATSDPYRGPDTGELFF. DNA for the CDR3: TGTGCCACCAGTGACCCATACAGGGGGCCGGACACCGGGGAGCTGTTTTTT.

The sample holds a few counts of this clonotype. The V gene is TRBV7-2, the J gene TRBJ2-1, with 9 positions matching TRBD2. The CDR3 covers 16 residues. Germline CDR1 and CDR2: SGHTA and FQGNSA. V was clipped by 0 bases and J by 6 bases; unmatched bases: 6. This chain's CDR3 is CASSLAAAGGGNEQFF. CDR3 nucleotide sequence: TGTGCCAGCAGCTTAGCTGCGGCGGGGGGGGGCAATGAGCAGTTCTTC. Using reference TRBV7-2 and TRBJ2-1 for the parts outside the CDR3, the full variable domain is GAGVSQSPSNKVTEKGKDVELRCDPISGHTALYWYRQSLGQGLEFLIYFQGNSAPDKSGLPSDRFSAERTGGSVSTLTIQRTQQEDSAVYLCASSLAAAGGGNEQFFGPGTRLTVL.

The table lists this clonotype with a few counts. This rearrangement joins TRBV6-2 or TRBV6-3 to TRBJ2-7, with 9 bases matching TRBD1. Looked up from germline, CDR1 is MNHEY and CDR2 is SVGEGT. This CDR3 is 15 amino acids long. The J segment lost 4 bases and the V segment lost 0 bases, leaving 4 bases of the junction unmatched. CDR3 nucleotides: TGTGCCAGCAGTTACTCGACTGACAGGGGGTACGAGCAGTACTTC. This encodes CASSYSTDRGYEQYF.

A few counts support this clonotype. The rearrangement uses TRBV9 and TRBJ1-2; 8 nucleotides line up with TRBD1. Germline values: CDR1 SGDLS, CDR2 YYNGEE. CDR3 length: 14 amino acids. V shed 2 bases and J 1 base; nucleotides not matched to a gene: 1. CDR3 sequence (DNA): TGTGCCAGCAGCGTGGACAGGGTTAACTATGGCTACACCTTC. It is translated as CASSVDRVNYGYTF.

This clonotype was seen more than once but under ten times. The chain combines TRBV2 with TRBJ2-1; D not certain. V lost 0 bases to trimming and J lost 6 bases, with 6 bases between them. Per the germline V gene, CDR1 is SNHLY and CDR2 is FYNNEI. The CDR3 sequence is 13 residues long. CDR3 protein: CASSEAWGNEQFF. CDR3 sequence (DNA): TGTGCCAGCAGTGAAGCTTGGGGCAATGAGCAGTTCTTC.

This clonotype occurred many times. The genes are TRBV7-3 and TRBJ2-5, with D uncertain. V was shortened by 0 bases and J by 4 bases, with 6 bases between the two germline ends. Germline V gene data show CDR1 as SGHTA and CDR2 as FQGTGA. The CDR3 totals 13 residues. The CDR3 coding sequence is TGTGCCAGCAGCTTAACGCCCCGAGAGACCCAGTACTTC. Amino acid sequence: CASSLTPRETQYF.

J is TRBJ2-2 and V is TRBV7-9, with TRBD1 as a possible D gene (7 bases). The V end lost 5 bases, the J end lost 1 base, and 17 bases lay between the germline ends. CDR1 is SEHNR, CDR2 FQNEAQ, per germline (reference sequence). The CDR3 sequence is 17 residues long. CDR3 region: CASSPSPGGLNTGELFF. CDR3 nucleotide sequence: TGTGCCAGCAGCCCCAGTCCAGGGGGACTGAACACCGGGGAGCTGTTTTTT.

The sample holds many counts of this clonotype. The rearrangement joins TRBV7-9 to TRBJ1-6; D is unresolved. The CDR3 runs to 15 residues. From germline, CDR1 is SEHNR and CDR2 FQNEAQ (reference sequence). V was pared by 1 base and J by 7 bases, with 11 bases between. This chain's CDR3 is CASSLESLINSPLHF. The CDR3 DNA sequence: TGTGCCAGCAGCTTAGAGAGTCTGATAAATTCACCCCTCCACTTT.

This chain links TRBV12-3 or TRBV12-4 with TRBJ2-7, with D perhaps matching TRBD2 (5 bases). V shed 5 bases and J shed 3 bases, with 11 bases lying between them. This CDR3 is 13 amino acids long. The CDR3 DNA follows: TGTGCCAGCAGTCCGGGAATTGGCTACGAGCAGTACTTC. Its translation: CASSPGIGYEQYF.